Sequencing of this TCR beta chain was carried out in a study of blood T cell repertoires in COVID-19. Only in-frame clones appear in the TCRdb table, and some are missing; sequencing was by immunoSEQ multiplex PCR. The table has 140,000 to 150,000 clones, approximately 80% seen once; the top ten hold around 3.4%. The germline V gene has CDR1 WNHNN and CDR2 SYGVQD (reference sequence). The CDR3 runs to 19 residues. The V gene end was trimmed by 4 bases and the J gene end by 0 bases; junction bases not matched to a gene: 12. The genes are TRBV10-1 and TRBJ2-1; 10 nucleotides agree with TRBD2. This clonotype originated in a man between 65 and 79 years old who had recovered from COVID-19. Sample: peripheral blood. Here the CDR3 DNA reads TGCGCCAGCAGTGCCATCTCGGGAATAGCGGGGGGCTCCTACAATGAGCAGTTCTTC. Translating it yields CASSAISGIAGGSYNEQFF.